This TCR beta chain appears in the sequencing data of a study of cytomegalovirus exposure and HLA in healthy donors. General study results and limits: Diagnosis of cytomegalovirus status made by the classifier reportedly showed high specificity and sensitivity. Among TCR beta chains, those listed as cytomegalovirus-associated numbered fewer than 200. Prior analysis indicated that the majority of TCR beta V segments exhibited productivity approximately 87% or approximately 30% of the time.

Germline V gene lookup returns CDR1 KGHSH and CDR2 LQKENI. The CDR3 is 14 residues long. The trim removed 3 bases at V and 4 bases at J, leaving 4 bases unmatched. This clone was seen only a few times. No antigen is known for it. Other DNA sequences in the same sample also yield this CDR3. Use of 60 Vbeta and 13 Jbeta primers characterized the PCR. Assay: immunoSEQ multiplex PCR; the TCRdb copy retains only in-frame clones and omits some. Of approximately 110,000 clones listed, 80% to 90% are singletons. The chain uses TRBV18 and TRBJ1-2; 8 bases align to TRBD1. Material: PBMCs. This TCR was sampled from a woman aged 25 to 39 in good health and CMV-seronegative. The CDR3 sequence: CASSPIGQGYGYTF. The CDR3, as DNA: TGTGCCAGCTCACCGATTGGACAGGGCTATGGCTACACCTTC. The full variable domain, with the rest looked up from reference TRBV18 and TRBJ1-2, is NAGVMQNPRHLVRRRGQEARLRCSPMKGHSHVYWYRQLPEEGLKFMVYLQKENIIDESGMPKERFSAEFPKEGPSILRIQQVVRGDSAAYFCASSPIGQGYGYTFGSGTRLTVV.